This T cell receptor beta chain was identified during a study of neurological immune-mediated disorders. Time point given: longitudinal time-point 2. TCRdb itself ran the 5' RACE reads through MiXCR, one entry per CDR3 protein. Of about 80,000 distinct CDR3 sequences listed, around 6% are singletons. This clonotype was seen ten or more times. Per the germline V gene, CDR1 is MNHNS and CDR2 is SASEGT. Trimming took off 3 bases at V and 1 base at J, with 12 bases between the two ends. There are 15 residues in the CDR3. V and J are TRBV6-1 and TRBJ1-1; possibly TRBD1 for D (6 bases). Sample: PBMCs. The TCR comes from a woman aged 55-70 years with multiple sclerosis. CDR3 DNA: TGTGCCAGCAGTGATCAGGGGATGTCGAACACTGAAGCTTTCTTT. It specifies CASSDQGMSNTEAFF.